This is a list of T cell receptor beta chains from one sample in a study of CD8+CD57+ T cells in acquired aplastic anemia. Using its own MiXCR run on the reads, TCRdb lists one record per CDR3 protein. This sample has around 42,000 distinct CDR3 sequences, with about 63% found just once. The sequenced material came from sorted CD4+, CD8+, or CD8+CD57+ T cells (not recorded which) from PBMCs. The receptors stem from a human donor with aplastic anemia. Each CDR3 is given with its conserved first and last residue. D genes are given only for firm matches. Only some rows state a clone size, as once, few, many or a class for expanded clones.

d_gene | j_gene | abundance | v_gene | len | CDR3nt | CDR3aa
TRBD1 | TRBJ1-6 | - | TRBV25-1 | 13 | TGTGCCAGCAGGGACAGGGGGGATTCACCCCTCCACTTT | CASRDRGDSPLHF
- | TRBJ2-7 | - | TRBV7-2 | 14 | TGTGCCAGCAGCTTGCAGGCGACCTCCTACGAGCAGTACTTC | CASSLQATSYEQYF
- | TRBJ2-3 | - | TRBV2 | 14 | TGTGCCAGCAGTGAAGCAGGGGTCACAGATACGCAGTATTTT | CASSEAGVTDTQYF
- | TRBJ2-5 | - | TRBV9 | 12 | TGTGCCAGCAGCCCTAGCGTAGGGACCCAGTACTTC | CASSPSVGTQYF
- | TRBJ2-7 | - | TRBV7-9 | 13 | TGTGCCAGCAGCTCGCAGGGGTACGACGAGCAGTACTTC | CASSSQGYDEQYF
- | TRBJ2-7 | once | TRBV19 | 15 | TGTGCCAGTAGTATAGGGGCGGATCGTACCTACGAGCAGTACTTC | CASSIGADRTYEQYF
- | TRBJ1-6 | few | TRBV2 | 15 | TGTGCCAGCAGCAACGTTGGACTCCTTAATTCACCCCTCCACTTT | CASSNVGLLNSPLHF
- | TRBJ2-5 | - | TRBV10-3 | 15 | TGTGCCATCAGTGATCCGGAGGCTTTAGGGGAGACCCAGTACTTC | CAISDPEALGETQYF
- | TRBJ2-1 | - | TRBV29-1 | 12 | TGCAGCGTTGGCCCGGGTTTCAATGAGCAGTTCTTC | CSVGPGFNEQFF
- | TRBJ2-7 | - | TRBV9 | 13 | TGCGCCAGCAGCGAGGGGGGCCTCGGCGAGCAGTACTTC | CASSEGGLGEQYF
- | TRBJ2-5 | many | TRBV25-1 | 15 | TGTGCCAGCAGTGAAGACTGGGGCGGGACAGAGACCCAGTACTTC | CASSEDWGGTETQYF
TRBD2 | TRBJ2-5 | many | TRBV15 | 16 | TGTGCCACCAGCAGTGGTGGCGGGGGGGGCCAAGAGACCCAGTACTTC | CATSSGGGGGQETQYF
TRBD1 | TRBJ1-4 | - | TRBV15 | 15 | TGTGCCACGCATAAACCCGGGACAGGGGGCGGAAAACTGTTTTTT | CATHKPGTGGGKLFF
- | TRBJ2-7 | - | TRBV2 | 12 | TGTGCCAGCAGAGCAGTCCTGGACGAGCAGTACTTC | CASRAVLDEQYF
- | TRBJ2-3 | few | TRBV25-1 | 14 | TGTGCCAGCAGTGAACCGGGGCCAACAGATACGCAGTATTTT | CASSEPGPTDTQYF
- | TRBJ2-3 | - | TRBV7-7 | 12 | TGTGCTAGCAGCTTCGAGGGAGGTACGCAGTATTTT | CASSFEGGTQYF
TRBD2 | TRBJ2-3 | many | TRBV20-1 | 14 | TGCAGTGCGCGGACTAGCGGGGAGGCAGATACGCAGTATTTT | CSARTSGEADTQYF
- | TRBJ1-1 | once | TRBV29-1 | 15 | TGCAGCGTCGCCTTCCTCAATCTGGGGGACACTGAAGCTTTCTTT | CSVAFLNLGDTEAFF
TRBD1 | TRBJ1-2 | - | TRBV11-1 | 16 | TGTGCCAGCAGCTTAGTACTCGGACAGGAATGGAATGGCTACACCTTC | CASSLVLGQEWNGYTF
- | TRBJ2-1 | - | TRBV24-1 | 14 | TGTGCCACCAGTGATAGCGGACCATACAATGAGCAGTTCTTC | CATSDSGPYNEQFF
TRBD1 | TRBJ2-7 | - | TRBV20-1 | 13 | TGCAGTGCTATCTTGACAGGGAAGGACGAGCAGTACTTC | CSAILTGKDEQYF
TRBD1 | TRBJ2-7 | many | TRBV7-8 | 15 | TGTGCCAGCAGCTCCCCGGGACAGGGGGGCGTCGAGCAGTACTTC | CASSSPGQGGVEQYF
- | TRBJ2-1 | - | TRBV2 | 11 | TGTGCCAGCAGTGACGACCGGGAGCAGTTCTTC | CASSDDREQFF
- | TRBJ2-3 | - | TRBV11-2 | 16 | TGTGCCAGCAGCGAGCTCCGGGACAAGGACACAGATACGCAGTATTTT | CASSELRDKDTDTQYF
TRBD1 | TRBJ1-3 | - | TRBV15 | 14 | TGTGCCACCAGCAGGAGGGGGCCTGGAAACACCATATATTTT | CATSRRGPGNTIYF
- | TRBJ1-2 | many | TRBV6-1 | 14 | TGTGCCAGCAGGGGTTACAGGGATGACTATGGCTACACCTTC | CASRGYRDDYGYTF
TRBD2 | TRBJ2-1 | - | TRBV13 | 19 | TGTGCCAGCAGCCACTCAAGCGGGGGCCATTACGTAGACTACAATGAGCAGTTCTTC | CASSHSSGGHYVDYNEQFF
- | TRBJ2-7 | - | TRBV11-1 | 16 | TGTGCCAGCAGCTTGAGTGGGAACAGCCTTGTGGTCGAGCAGTACTTC | CASSLSGNSLVVEQYF
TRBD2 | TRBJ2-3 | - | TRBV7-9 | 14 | TGTGCCAGCAGCCCTGGGACTAGCAGGGATACGCAGTATTTT | CASSPGTSRDTQYF
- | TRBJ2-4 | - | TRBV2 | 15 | TGTGCCAGCAACGAGGACGGACTAGCCAAAAACATTCAGTACTTC | CASNEDGLAKNIQYF
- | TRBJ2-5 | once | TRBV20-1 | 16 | TGCAGTGCTACTATAGACAGATACCGCAATCGGGAGACCCAGTACTTC | CSATIDRYRNRETQYF